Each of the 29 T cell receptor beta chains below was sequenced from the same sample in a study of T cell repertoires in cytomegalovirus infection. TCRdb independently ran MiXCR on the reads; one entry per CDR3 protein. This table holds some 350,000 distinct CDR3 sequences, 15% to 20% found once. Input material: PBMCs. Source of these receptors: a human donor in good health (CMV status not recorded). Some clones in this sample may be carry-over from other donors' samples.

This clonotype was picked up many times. The CDR3 DNA sequence: TGTGCCAGCAGCCGGACAGGGATGAACACCGGGGAGCTGTTTTTT. Translation gives CASSRTGMNTGELFF. V usage is TRBV7-2 and J usage is TRBJ2-2, with 8 positions matching TRBD1. With 5 bases clipped from V and 1 base from J, the junction kept 3 bases outside the gene matches. Germline lookup yields CDR1 SGHTA and CDR2 FQGNSA. The CDR3 spans 15 residues.

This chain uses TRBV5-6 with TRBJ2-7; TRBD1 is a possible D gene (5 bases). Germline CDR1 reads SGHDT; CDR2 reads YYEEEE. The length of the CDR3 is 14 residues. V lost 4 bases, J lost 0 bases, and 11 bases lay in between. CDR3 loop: CASSGHDRSYEQYF. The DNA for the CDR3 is TGTGCCAGCAGCGGACACGATCGCTCCTACGAGCAGTACTTC.

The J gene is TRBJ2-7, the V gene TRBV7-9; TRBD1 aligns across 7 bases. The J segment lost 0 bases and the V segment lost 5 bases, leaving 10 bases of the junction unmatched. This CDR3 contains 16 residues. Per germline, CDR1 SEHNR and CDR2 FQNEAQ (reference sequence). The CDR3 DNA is TGTGCCAGCAGCCAAGGACAGGCTCTTTACTCCTACGAGCAGTACTTC. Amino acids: CASSQGQALYSYEQYF.

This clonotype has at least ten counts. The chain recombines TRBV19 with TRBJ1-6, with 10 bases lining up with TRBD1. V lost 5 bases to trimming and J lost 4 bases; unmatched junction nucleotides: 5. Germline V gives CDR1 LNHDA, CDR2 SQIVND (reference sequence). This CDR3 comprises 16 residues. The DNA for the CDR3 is TGTGCCAGTAGTCCTTGGACAGGGGGATATAATTCACCCCTCCACTTT. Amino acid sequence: CASSPWTGGYNSPLHF.

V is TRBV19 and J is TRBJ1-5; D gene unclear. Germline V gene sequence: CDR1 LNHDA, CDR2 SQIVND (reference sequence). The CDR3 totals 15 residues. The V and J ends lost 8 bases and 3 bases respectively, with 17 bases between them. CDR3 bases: TGTGCCAGTGCAAACCAGGCTCGGAACAATCAGCCCCAGCATTTT. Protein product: CASANQARNNQPQHF.

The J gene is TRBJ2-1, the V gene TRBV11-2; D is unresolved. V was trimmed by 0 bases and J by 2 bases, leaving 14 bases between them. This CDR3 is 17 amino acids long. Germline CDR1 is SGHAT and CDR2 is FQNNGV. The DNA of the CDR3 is TGTGCCAGCAGCTTAGATCCGTTGGAGTACCCCTACAATGAGCAGTTCTTC. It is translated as CASSLDPLEYPYNEQFF.

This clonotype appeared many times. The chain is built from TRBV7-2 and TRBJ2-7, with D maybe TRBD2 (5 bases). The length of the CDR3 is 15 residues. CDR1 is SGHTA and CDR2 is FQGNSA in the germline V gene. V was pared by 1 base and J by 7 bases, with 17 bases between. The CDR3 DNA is TGTGCCAGCAGCTTAGATAGTTCCGGGATCCGGGAGCAGTACTTC. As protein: CASSLDSSGIREQYF.

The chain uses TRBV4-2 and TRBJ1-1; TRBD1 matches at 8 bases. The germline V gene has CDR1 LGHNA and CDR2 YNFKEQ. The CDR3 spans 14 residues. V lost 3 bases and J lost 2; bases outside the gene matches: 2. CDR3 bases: TGTGCCAGCAGCCATGGACAGGGAAACACTGAAGCTTTCTTT. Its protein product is CASSHGQGNTEAFF.

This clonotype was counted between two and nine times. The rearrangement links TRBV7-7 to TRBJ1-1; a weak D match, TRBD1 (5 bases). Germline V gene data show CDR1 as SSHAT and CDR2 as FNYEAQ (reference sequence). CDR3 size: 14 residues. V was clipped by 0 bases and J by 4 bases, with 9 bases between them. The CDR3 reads CASSLADKGTEAFF. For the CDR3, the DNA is TGTGCCAGCAGCTTAGCGGACAAGGGCACTGAAGCTTTCTTT.

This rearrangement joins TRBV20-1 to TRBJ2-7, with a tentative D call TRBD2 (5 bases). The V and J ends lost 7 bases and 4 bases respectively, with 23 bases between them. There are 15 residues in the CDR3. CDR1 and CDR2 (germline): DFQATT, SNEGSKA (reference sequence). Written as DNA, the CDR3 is TGCAGTGGCGAAGCGGTCGGGGAATTGGGATACGAGCAGTACTTC. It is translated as CSGEAVGELGYEQYF.

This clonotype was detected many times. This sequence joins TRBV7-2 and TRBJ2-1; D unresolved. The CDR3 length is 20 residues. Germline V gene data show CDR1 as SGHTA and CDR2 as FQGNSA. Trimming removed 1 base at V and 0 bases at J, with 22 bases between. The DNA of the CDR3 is TGTGCCAGCAGCTTAGTGGCTTGGGCAGCATACTCGAGCTCCTACAATGAGCAGTTCTTC. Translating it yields CASSLVAWAAYSSSYNEQFF.

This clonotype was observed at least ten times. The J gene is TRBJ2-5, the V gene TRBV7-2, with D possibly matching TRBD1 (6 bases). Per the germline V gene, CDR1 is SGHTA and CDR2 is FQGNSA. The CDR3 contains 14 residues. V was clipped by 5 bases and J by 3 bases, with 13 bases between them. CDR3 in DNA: TGTGCCAGCAGCCCCCCGTCAGGGGAAGAGACCCAGTACTTC. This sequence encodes CASSPPSGEETQYF.

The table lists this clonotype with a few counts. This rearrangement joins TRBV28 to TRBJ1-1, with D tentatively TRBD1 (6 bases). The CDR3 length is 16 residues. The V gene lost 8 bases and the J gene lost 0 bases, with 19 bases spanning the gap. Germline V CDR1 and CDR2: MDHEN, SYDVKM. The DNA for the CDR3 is TGTGCCAGCTCGATTGGGGGCGGCCCAATGAACACTGAAGCTTTCTTT. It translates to CASSIGGGPMNTEAFF.

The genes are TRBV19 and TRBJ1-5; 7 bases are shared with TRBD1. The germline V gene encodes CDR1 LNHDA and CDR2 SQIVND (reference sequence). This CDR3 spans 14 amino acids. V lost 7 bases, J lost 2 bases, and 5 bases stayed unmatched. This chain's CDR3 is CASTNRGGNQPQHF. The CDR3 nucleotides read TGTGCCAGTACAAACAGGGGTGGCAATCAGCCCCAGCATTTT.

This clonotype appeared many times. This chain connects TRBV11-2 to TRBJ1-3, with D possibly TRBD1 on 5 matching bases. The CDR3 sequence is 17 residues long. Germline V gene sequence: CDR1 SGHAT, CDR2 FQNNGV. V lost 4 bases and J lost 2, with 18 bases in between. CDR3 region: CASSSITPRDAGNTIYF. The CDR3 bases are TGTGCCAGCAGCTCAATTACACCCAGGGACGCTGGAAACACCATATATTTT.

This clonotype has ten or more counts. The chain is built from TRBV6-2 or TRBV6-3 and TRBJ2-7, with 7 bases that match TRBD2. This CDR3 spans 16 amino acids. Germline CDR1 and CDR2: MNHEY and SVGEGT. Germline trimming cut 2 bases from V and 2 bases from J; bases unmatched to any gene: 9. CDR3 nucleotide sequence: TGTGCCAGCAGTTACATCTCGCGGGAGAAGACCTACGAGCAGTACTTC. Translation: CASSYISREKTYEQYF.

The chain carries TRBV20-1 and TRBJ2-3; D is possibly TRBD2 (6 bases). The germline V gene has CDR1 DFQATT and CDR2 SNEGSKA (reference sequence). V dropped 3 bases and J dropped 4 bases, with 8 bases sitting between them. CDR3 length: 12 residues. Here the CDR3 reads CSASPSADTQYF. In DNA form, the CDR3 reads TGCAGTGCTAGCCCTAGCGCAGATACGCAGTATTTT.

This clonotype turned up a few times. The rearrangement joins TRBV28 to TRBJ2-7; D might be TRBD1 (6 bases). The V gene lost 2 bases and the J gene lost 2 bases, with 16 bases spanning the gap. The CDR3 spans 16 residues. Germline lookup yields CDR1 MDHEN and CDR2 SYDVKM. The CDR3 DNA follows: TGTGCCAGCAGTTTAGCCCTTGGACAGCTGACCTACGAGCAGTACTTC. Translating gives CASSLALGQLTYEQYF.

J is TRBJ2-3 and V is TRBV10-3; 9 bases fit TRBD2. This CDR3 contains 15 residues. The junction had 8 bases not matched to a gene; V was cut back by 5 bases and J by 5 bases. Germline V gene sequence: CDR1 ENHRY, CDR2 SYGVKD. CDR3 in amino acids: CAISPIAGVEDTQYF. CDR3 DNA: TGTGCCATCAGTCCCATAGCGGGAGTGGAAGATACGCAGTATTTT.

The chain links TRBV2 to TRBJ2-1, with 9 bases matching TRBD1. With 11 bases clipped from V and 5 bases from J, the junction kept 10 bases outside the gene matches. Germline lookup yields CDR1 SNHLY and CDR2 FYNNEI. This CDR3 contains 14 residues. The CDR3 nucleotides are TGTGCCGGCGGGGGACAGGGAGATCACAATGAGCAGTTCTTC. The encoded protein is CAGGGQGDHNEQFF.

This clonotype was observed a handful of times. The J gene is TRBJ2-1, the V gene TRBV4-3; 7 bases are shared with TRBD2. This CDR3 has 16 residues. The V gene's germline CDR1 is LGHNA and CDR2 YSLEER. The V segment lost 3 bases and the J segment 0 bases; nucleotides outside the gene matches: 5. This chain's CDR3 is CASSQERLASYNEQFF. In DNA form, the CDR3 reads TGCGCCAGCAGCCAGGAACGACTAGCCTCCTACAATGAGCAGTTCTTC.

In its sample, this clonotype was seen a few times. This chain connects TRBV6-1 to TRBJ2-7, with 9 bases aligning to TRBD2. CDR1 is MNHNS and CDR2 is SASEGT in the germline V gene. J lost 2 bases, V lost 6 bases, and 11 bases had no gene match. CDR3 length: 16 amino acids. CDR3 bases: TGTGCCAGCAGGGCCGTCAGGGAGCGGGGGGCCTACGAGCAGTACTTC. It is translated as CASRAVRERGAYEQYF.

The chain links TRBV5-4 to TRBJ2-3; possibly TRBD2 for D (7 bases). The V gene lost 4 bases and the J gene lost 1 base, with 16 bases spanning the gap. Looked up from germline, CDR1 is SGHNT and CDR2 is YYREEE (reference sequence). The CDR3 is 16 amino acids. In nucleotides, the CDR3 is TGTGCCAGCAGCCGAGGGGGGGGAGTTCGCACAGATACGCAGTATTTT. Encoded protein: CASSRGGGVRTDTQYF.

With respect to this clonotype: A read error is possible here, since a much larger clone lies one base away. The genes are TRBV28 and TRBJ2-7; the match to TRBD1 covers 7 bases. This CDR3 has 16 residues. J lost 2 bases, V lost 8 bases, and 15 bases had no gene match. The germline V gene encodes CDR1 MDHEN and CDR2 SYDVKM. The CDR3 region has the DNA TGTGCCAGCCTTGCCAGACCGGGACAGCTAACCTACGAGCAGTACTTC. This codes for CASLARPGQLTYEQYF.

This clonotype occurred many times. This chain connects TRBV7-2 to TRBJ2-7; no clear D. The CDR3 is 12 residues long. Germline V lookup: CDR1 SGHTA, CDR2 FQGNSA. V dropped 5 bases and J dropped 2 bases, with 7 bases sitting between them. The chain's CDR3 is CASSGRTYEQYF. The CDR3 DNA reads TGTGCCAGCAGCGGCAGAACCTACGAGCAGTACTTC. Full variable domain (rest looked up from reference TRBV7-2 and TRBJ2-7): GAGVSQSPSNKVTEKGKDVELRCDPISGHTALYWYRQSLGQGLEFLIYFQGNSAPDKSGLPSDRFSAERTGGSVSTLTIQRTQQEDSAVYLCASSGRTYEQYFGPGTRLTVT.

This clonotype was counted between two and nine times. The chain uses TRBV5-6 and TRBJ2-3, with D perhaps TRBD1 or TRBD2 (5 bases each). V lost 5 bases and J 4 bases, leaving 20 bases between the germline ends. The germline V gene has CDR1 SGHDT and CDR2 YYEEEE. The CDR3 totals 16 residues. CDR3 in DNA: TGTGCCAGCAGACGGGGACGATTACGTTCCCCAGATACGCAGTATTTT. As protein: CASRRGRLRSPDTQYF.

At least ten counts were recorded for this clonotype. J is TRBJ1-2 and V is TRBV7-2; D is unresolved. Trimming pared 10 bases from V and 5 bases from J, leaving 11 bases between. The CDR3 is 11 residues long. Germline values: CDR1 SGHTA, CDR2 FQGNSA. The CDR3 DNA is TGTGCCACTCTTGCGGGGTATGGCTACACCTTC. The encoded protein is CATLAGYGYTF.

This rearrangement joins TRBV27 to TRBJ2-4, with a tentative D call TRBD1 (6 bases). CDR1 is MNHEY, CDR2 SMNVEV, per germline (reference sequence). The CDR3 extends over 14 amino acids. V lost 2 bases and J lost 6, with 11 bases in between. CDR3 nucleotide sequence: TGTGCCAGCAGTTTAGTCGGCAGGGGAAACATTCAGTACTTC. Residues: CASSLVGRGNIQYF.

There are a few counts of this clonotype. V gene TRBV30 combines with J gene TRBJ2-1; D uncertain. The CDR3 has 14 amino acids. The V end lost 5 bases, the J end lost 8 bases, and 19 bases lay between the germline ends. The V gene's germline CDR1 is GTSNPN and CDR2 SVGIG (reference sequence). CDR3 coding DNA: TGTGCCTGGGCGGTGGCTCCGCTACGGGATGAGCAGTTCTTC. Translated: CAWAVAPLRDEQFF.